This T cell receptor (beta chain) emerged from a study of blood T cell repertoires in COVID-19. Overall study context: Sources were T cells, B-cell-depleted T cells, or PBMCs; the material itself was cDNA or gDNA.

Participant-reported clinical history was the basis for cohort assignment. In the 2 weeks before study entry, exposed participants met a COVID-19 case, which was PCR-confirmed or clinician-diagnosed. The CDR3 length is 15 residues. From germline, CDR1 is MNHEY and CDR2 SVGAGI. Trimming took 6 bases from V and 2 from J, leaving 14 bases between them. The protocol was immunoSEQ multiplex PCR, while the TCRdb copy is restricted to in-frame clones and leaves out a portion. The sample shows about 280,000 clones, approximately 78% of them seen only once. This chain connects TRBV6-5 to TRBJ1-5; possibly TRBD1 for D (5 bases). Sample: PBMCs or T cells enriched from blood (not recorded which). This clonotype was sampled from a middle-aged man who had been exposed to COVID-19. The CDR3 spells CASSAQGRGNQPQHF. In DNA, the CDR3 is TGTGCCAGCAGCGCCCAGGGTAGGGGCAATCAGCCCCAGCATTTT.